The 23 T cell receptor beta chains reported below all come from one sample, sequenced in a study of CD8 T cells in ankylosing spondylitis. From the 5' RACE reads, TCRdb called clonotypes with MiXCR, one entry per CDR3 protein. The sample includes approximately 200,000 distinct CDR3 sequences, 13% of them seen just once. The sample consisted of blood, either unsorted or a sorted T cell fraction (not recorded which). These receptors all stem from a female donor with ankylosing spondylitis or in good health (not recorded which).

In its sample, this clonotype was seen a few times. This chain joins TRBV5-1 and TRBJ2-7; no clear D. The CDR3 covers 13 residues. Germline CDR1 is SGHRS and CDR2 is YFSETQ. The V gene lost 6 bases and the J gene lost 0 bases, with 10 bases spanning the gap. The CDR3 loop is CASTGSDSYEQYF. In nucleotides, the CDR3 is TGCGCCAGCACCGGCAGTGACTCCTACGAGCAGTACTTC.

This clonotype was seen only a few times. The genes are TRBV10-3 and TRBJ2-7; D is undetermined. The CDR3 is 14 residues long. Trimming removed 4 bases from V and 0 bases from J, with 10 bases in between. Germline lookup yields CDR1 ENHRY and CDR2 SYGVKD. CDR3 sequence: CAISGVTSSYEQYF. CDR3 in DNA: TGTGCCATCAGTGGGGTCACCAGCTCCTACGAGCAGTACTTC.

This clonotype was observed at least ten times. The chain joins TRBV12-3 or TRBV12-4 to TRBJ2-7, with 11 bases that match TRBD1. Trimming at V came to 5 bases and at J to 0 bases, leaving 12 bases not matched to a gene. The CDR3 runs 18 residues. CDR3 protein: CASSPPTGTGGPSYEQYF. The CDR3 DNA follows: TGTGCCAGCAGTCCCCCGACCGGGACAGGGGGACCCTCCTACGAGCAGTACTTC.

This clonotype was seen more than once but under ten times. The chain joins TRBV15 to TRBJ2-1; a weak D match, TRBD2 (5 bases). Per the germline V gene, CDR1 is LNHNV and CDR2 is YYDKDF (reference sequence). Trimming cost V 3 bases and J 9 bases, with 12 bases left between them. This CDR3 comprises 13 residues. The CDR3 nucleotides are TGTGCCACCAGCAGCGGGGATCTAGGTGAGCAGTTCTTC. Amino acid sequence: CATSSGDLGEQFF. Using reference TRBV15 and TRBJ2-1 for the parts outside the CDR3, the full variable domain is DAMVIQNPRYQVTQFGKPVTLSCSQTLNHNVMYWYQQKSSQAPKLLFHYYDKDFNNEADTPDNFQSRRPNTSFCFLDIRSPGLGDTAMYLCATSSGDLGEQFFGPGTRLTVL.

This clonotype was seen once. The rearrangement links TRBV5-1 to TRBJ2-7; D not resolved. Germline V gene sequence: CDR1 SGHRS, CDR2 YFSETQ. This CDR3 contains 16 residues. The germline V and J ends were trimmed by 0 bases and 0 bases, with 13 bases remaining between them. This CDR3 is CASSLGGGVGSYEQYF. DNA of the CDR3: TGCGCCAGCAGCTTGGGAGGCGGCGTGGGCTCCTACGAGCAGTACTTC.

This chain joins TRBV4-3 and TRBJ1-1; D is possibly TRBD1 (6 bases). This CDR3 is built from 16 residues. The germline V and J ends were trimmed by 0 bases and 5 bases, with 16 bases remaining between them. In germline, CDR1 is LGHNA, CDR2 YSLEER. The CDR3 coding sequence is TGCGCCAGCAGCCAAGATTGGGGCAGGGGAAGTACTGAAGCTTTCTTT. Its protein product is CASSQDWGRGSTEAFF.

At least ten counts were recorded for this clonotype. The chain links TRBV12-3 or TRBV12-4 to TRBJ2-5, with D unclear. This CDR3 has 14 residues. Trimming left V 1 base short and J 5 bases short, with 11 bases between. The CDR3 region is CASSLGQAVETQYF. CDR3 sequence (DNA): TGTGCCAGCAGTTTAGGGCAGGCGGTGGAGACCCAGTACTTC.

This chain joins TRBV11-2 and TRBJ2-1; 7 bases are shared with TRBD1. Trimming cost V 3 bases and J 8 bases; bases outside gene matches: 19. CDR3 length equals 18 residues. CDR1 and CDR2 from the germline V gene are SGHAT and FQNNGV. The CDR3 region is CASSFPDRESLLQYEQFF. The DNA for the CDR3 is TGTGCCAGCAGCTTCCCTGACAGGGAAAGTCTACTACAATATGAGCAGTTCTTC.

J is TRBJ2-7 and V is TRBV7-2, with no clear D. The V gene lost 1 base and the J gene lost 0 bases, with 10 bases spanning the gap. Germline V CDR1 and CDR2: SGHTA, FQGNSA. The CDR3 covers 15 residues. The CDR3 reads CASSLGYGPSYEQYF. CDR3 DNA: TGTGCCAGCAGCTTAGGGTACGGGCCCTCCTACGAGCAGTACTTC.

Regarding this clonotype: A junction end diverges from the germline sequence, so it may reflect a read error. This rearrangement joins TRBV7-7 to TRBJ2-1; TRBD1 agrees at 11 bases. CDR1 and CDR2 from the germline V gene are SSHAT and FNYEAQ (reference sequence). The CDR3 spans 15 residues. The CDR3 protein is CASSPWTGGRNEQFF. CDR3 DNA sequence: TGTGCTAGCAGCCCATGGACAGGGGGCCGAAATGAGCAGTTCTTC.

The CDR3 bases are TGTGCCAGCAGTTATCGCGGGACCCCCTTGTACGAGCAGTACTTC. This encodes CASSYRGTPLYEQYF. The genes are TRBV6-2 or TRBV6-3 and TRBJ2-7; D may be TRBD2 (6 bases). V was trimmed by 3 bases and J by 4 bases, leaving 16 bases between them. CDR1 is MNHEY, CDR2 SVGEGT, per germline. The CDR3 spans 15 residues.

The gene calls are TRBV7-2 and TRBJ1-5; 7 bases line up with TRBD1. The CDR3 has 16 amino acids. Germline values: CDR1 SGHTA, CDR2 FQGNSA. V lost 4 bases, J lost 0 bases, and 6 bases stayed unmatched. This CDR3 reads CASSWGQRVSNQPQHF. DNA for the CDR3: TGTGCCAGCAGCTGGGGACAGAGAGTTAGCAATCAGCCCCAGCATTTT.

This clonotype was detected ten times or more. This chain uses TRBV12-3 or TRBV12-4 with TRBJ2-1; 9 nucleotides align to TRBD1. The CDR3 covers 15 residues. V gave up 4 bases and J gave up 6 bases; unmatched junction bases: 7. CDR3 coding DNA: TGTGCCAGCAGTTCCCGACAGGGGGTAGGCAATGAGCAGTTCTTC. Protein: CASSSRQGVGNEQFF.

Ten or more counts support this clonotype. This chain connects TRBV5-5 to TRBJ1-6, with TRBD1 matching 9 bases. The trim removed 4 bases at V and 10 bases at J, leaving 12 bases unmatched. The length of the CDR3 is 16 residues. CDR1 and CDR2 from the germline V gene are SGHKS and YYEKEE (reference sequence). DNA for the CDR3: TGTGCCAGCAGCCTACTACAGGGGGCAGGTTGGTCACCCCTCCACTTT. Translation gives CASSLLQGAGWSPLHF.

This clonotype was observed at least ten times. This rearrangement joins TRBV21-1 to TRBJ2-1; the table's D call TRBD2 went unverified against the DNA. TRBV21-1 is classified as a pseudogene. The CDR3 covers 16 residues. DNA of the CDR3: TGTGCCAGCAGCAAGGGTGGGATAGCGGGAGTAAGTGAGCAGTTCTTC. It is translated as CASSKGGIAGVSEQFF.

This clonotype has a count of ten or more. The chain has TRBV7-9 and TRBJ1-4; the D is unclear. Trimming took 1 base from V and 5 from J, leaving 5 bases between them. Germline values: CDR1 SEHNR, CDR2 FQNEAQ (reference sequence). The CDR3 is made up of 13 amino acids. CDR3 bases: TGTGCCAGCAGCTTAGGGATGAATGAAAAACTGTTTTTT. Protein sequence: CASSLGMNEKLFF.

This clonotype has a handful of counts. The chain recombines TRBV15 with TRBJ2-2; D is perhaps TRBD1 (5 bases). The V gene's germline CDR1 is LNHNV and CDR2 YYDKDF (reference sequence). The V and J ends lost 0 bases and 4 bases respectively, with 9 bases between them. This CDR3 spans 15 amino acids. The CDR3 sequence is CATSREDIATGELFF. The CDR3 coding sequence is TGTGCCACCAGCAGAGAGGACATAGCCACCGGGGAGCTGTTTTTT.

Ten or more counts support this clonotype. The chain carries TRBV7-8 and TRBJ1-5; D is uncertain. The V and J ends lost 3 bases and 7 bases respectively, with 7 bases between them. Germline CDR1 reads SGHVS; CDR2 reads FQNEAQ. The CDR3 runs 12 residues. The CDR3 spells CASSFGGQPQHF. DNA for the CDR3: TGTGCCAGCAGCTTCGGCGGGCAGCCCCAGCATTTT.

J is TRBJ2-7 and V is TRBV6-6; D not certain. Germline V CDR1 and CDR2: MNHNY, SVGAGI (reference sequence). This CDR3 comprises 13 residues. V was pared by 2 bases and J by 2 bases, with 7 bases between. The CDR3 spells CASSYASPYEQYF. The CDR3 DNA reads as TGTGCCAGCAGTTACGCCAGCCCCTACGAGCAGTACTTC.

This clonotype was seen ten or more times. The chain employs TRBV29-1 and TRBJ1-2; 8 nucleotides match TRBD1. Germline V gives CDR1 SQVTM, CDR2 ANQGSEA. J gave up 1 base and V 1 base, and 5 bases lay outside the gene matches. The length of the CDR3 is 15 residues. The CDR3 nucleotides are TGCAGCGTTGAAGGTGACAGGGGCTTTAACTATGGCTACACCTTC. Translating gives CSVEGDRGFNYGYTF.

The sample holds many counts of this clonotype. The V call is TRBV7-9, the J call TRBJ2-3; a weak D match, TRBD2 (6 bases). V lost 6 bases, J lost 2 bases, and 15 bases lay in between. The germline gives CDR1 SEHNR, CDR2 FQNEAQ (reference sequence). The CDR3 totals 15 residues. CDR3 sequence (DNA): TGTGCCAGCAGACGTACTAGCTGGTACACAGATACGCAGTATTTT. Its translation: CASRRTSWYTDTQYF.

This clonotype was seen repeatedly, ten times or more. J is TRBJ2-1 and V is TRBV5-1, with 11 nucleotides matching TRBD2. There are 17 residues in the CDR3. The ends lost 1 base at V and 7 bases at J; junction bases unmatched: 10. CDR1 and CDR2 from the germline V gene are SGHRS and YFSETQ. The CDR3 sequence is CASSLLPPTSGSNEQFF. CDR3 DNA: TGCGCCAGCAGCTTGTTACCCCCTACTAGCGGGAGTAATGAGCAGTTCTTC.

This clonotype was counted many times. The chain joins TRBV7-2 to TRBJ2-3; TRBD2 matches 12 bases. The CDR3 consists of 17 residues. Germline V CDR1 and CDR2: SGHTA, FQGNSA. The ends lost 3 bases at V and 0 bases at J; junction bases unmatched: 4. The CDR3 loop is CASSFPLAGGSTDTQYF. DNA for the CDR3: TGTGCCAGCAGCTTCCCTCTAGCGGGAGGGAGCACAGATACGCAGTATTTT.